The clone carrying this T cell receptor beta chain was counted once. The sample originates from a study of blood T cell repertoires in COVID-19. Across the whole study: Sites in the United States, Italy and Spain provided acute and convalescent COVID-19 samples. T cells, B-cell-depleted T cells, or PBMCs supplied cDNA or gDNA.

The V gene end was trimmed by 0 bases and the J gene end by 1 base; junction bases not matched to a gene: 6. This CDR3 comprises 17 residues. Germline V CDR1 and CDR2: LGHNA, YNFKEQ. Profiled with immunoSEQ multiplex PCR; TCRdb holds only in-frame clones, not every one. Counted here are some 130,000 clones, approximately 81% occurring once; the ten biggest clones make up 3.5% to 4.5%. J is TRBJ2-3 and V is TRBV4-2; the match to TRBD2 covers 8 bases. This sequence was found in a woman aged 80 or over with acute or convalescent COVID-19. The specimen sequenced was peripheral blood. CDR3 loop: CASSQDEASGRTDTQYF. DNA for the CDR3: TGTGCCAGCAGCCAAGATGAGGCTAGCGGGCGCACAGATACGCAGTATTTT.